This TCR beta chain was recorded in a study of beta chain features in type 1 diabetes. Study conclusions and caveats: Shorter TCRB CDR3s, moderately but significantly so, were found in Type 1 diabetes patients in all four CD4+ subsets.

V gave up 10 bases and J gave up 7 bases; unmatched junction bases: 12. The CDR3 is 13 amino acids. Germline CDR1 and CDR2: SNHLY and FYNNEI. The whole isolated RNA underwent reverse transcription, so sequencing captured expressed TCRB transcripts. Assay used: immunoSEQ multiplex PCR; TCRdb lists only in-frame clones, some missing. Among approximately 130,000 clones listed, 15% to 20% were seen once. This clone has more than one count but fewer than ten. Its antigen is not identified. J is TRBJ2-7 and V is TRBV2; 8 bases are a match to TRBD2. This clonotype originated in a man aged 18 to 30 with type 1 diabetes. The sample taken for sequencing was central memory CD4+ T cells from blood. CDR3 nucleotides: TGTGCCACCCAAGCGGGGGCGCTTTTGGAGCAGTACTTC. Its translation is CATQAGALLEQYF.